The sequence of this T cell receptor (beta chain) was determined in a study of T cell changes during pregnancy in multiple sclerosis. V lost 4 bases and J 2 bases, leaving 12 bases between the germline ends. CDR3 length equals 14 residues. Germline V CDR1 and CDR2: PRHDT, FYEKMQ (reference sequence). Measured with immunoSEQ multiplex PCR; TCRdb has only the in-frame clones, and not every one. The repertoire holds 23,000 or so clones, with around nine tenths as singletons. The clonotype comes from a female donor in good health, enrolled as a control in a pregnancy study. The sequencing used CD8+ T cells from peripheral blood mononuclear cells, collected in the first trimester of pregnancy. This chain uses TRBV13 with TRBJ2-7; no clear D. CDR3: CASSSRQSPYEQYF. CDR3 nucleotides: TGTGCCAGCAGCTCCAGACAAAGCCCCTACGAGCAGTACTTC.